What follows is one TCR beta chain and its context. Germline V gene lookup returns CDR1 SGDLS and CDR2 YYNGEE. The CDR3 runs to 15 residues. Trimming removed 0 bases from V and 3 bases from J, with 7 bases in between. The sample is drawn from a study of shared clonotypes between healthy human individuals. Among the donors, all were Caucasian adults who lived in Nashville, Tennessee. Genomic DNA for unsorted samples was obtained from about 88 million PBMCs. The replicate PCRs on unsorted PBMC were given 250 to 350 ng DNA, which is 25,000 to 30,000 T cell genomes. Sequencing was performed on unsorted PBMC DNA using ten immunoSEQ deep assay plates. Repertoires were generated with immunoSEQ multiplex PCR, while TCRdb's copy carries only in-frame clones and drops some. Of fewer than 650,000 clones listed, roughly four fifths are singletons.

The receptor's source is a woman aged 40 to 50 in good health. Some clones in this sample may be carry-over from other donors' samples. The sequencing input was PBMCs. The rearrangement uses TRBV9 and TRBJ1-6; tentative D call: TRBD1 (6 bases). Written as DNA, the CDR3 is TGTGCCAGCAGCGTAGGAGGGGGCTATAATTCACCCCTCCACTTT. Amino acids: CASSVGGGYNSPLHF.